Below are 4 T cell receptor beta chains sequenced from a single sample in a study of CD8+CD57+ T cells in acquired aplastic anemia. All patients picked for sequencing had shown, by flow cytometry, an expansion of CD8+CD57+ cells. Genomic DNA constituted the template upon which TCR beta VDJ and CDR3 profiling was performed. In TCRdb, the reads were re-called with MiXCR into one record per CDR3 protein. This sample has some 200,000 distinct CDR3 sequences, with about half found just once. The specimen sequenced was sorted CD4+, CD8+, or CD8+CD57+ T cells (not recorded which) from PBMCs. These receptors came from a human donor with aplastic anemia.

As regards this clonotype: Germline and junction disagree at one end, which may indicate a read error. The chain carries TRBV7-3 and TRBJ1-2, with D hard to call. The CDR3 sequence is 15 residues long. Germline CDR1 reads SGHTA; CDR2 reads FQGTGA. In DNA form, the CDR3 reads TGTGCCAGCAGTTTAAGGCAGGTCGGATTAAGGGGCTACACCTTC. This translates into CASSLRQVGLRGYTF.

This clonotype appeared many times. The chain carries TRBV7-9 and TRBJ2-7; D possibly uses TRBD1 or TRBD2 (5 bases each). The CDR3 extends over 14 amino acids. Trimming took 1 base from V and 3 from J, leaving 10 bases between them. The germline V gene has CDR1 SEHNR and CDR2 FQNEAQ (reference sequence). The CDR3 DNA reads TGTGCCAGCAGCTTAGTTCCAGGGAGCTACGAGCAGTACTTC. Protein sequence: CASSLVPGSYEQYF.

In its sample, this clonotype was seen many times. This rearrangement joins TRBV2 to TRBJ2-5, with 8 bases that match TRBD2. From germline, CDR1 is SNHLY and CDR2 FYNNEI. The CDR3 runs to 13 residues. V was pared by 5 bases and J by 2 bases, with 1 base of the junction left unmatched. The CDR3 sequence is CASSRGGQETQYF. DNA for the CDR3: TGTGCCAGCAGTCGGGGGGGACAAGAGACCCAGTACTTC.

The sample holds many counts of this clonotype. The genes are TRBV7-2 and TRBJ1-5; D is unresolved. CDR3 length equals 15 residues. The ends were cut back, 1 base at V and 3 bases at J, with 10 bases in the middle. Looked up from germline, CDR1 is SGHTA and CDR2 is FQGNSA. CDR3 loop: CASSLVLWSNQPQHF. The CDR3 DNA is TGTGCCAGCAGCTTAGTTTTGTGGTCCAATCAGCCCCAGCATTTT.